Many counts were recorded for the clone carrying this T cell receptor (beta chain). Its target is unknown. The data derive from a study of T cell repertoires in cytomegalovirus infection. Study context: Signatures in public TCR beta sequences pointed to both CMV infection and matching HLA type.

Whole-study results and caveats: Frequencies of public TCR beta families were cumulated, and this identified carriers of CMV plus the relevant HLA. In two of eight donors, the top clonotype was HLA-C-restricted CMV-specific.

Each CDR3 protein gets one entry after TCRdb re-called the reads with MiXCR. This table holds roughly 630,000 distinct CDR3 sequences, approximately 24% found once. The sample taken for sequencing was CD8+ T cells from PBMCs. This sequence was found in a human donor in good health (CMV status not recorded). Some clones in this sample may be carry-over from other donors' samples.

The DNA for the CDR3 is TGTGCCAGCAGCCCCCGGAGGAATACGCAGTATTTT. It is translated as CASSPRRNTQYF. The chain couples TRBV7-2 to TRBJ2-3, with TRBD2 as a possible D gene (5 bases). This CDR3 region has 12 residues. The V gene's germline CDR1 is SGHTA and CDR2 FQGNSA. V was pared by 5 bases and J by 7 bases, with 10 bases between.